The 18 T cell receptor beta chains listed next were all sequenced from one sample in a study of shared clonotypes between healthy human individuals (TCRdb year 2020). To prepare the library, the immunoSEQ multiplex PCR assay was applied. TCRdb mirrors the immuneACCESS table, restricted to in-frame sequences. Some clones are absent from its copies; in checked studies, under half trace to an unresolved V gene, and the reason for the others is unknown. The sample profile shows about 2.4 million clones; 93% of them were found once. The leading ten clones occupy around 0.4% of the sample. Source material: naive CD4+ T cells from PBMCs. This specimen's cell subset or site label, interpreted: CD45RA+ positively selected. The receptors were gathered from a man younger than 35 in good health. Some clones in this sample may be carry-over from other donors' samples.

This sequence joins TRBV19 and TRBJ1-1, with 9 bases fitting TRBD1. Germline V gene data show CDR1 as LNHDA and CDR2 as SQIVND (reference sequence). Trimming removed 3 bases from V and 1 base from J; junction bases left unmatched: 6. CDR3 length equals 16 residues. CDR3 nucleotide sequence: TGTGCCAGTAGTATGCTCACAGGGGGCTGGAACACTGAAGCTTTCTTT. Translated, it gives CASSMLTGGWNTEAFF.

J is TRBJ2-3 and V is TRBV2; the D gene is possibly TRBD2 (6 bases). The CDR3 extends over 15 amino acids. From germline, CDR1 is SNHLY and CDR2 FYNNEI. V was clipped by 4 bases and J by 8 bases, with 19 bases between them. This CDR3 reads CASSVEVIGGATQYF. CDR3 coding DNA: TGTGCCAGCAGTGTTGAAGTAATAGGAGGGGCTACGCAGTATTTT.

The chain carries TRBV5-5 and TRBJ2-7; TRBD1 agrees at 8 bases. After removal of 2 bases from V and 3 bases from J, the junction contained 10 bases not matched to a gene. Germline V gene data show CDR1 as SGHKS and CDR2 as YYEKEE (reference sequence). The CDR3 is made up of 16 amino acids. The CDR3 bases are TGTGCCAGCAGCTTATCGGGACAGGTAAATATCTACGAGCAGTACTTC. Its translation is CASSLSGQVNIYEQYF.

The V call is TRBV4-2, the J call TRBJ2-3; D may correspond to TRBD1 or TRBD2 (5 bases each). The CDR3 covers 16 residues. CDR1 is LGHNA and CDR2 is YNFKEQ in the germline V gene. The V end was cut by 1 base, the J end by 5 bases, with 16 bases between. For the CDR3, the DNA is TGTGCCAGCAGCCAAGCGGGGCGAGGAGAGCTAGATACGCAGTATTTT. It is translated as CASSQAGRGELDTQYF.

CDR3 in amino acids: CASSRNRGGTSYEQYF. CDR3 nucleotides: TGTGCCAGCTCACGAAACCGTGGGGGAACCTCCTACGAGCAGTACTTC. The J gene is TRBJ2-7, the V gene TRBV18, with D perhaps TRBD1 or TRBD2 (5 bases each). The ends were cut back, 4 bases at V and 0 bases at J, with 16 bases in the middle. The CDR3 has 16 amino acids. Germline V lookup: CDR1 KGHSH, CDR2 LQKENI.

This chain joins TRBV27 and TRBJ1-5; tentatively, D is TRBD1 (5 bases). The V and J ends lost 3 bases and 7 bases respectively, with 22 bases between them. The CDR3 is 17 residues long. Germline loops: CDR1 MNHEY, CDR2 SMNVEV (reference sequence). The CDR3 DNA is TGTGCCAGCAGTTTGCGATTAGGAACAGGTGGAACGCAGCCCCAGCATTTT. It translates to CASSLRLGTGGTQPQHF.

This chain joins TRBV7-9 and TRBJ2-3; 7 bases are a match to TRBD2. V trimming: 5 bases; J trimming: 4 bases; junction bases outside the gene matches: 9. The CDR3 is 15 amino acids. CDR1 and CDR2 from the germline V gene are SEHNR and FQNEAQ (reference sequence). CDR3 nucleotides: TGTGCCAGCAGCCAGCCTCGGGGGGAGGCAGATACGCAGTATTTT. This translates into CASSQPRGEADTQYF.

The chain links TRBV7-9 to TRBJ2-3; 8 nucleotides match TRBD2. V lost 5 bases to trimming and J lost 9 bases; unmatched junction nucleotides: 10. The germline V gene encodes CDR1 SEHNR and CDR2 FQNEAQ (reference sequence). This CDR3 spans 14 amino acids. The CDR3 DNA reads as TGTGCCAGCAGCCCGGGGGGGTTTGAGTCCACGCAGTATTTT. Its protein is CASSPGGFESTQYF.

Concerning this clone: Other DNA sequences in this sample translate to the same CDR3. V usage is TRBV5-1 and J usage is TRBJ2-4; 8 bases agree with TRBD2. The CDR3 consists of 13 residues. Looked up from germline, CDR1 is SGHRS and CDR2 is YFSETQ. V shed 2 bases, J shed 5 bases, and the junction held 0 bases outside the gene matches. The CDR3 here is CASSFGGENIQYF. The CDR3 DNA is TGCGCCAGCAGCTTCGGGGGGGAAAACATTCAGTACTTC. Using reference TRBV5-1 and TRBJ2-4 for the parts outside the CDR3, the full variable domain is KAGVTQTPRYLIKTRGQQVTLSCSPISGHRSVSWYQQTPGQGLQFLFEYFSETQRNKGNFPGRFSGRQFSNSRSEMNVSTLELGDSALYLCASSFGGENIQYFGAGTRLSVL.

This chain uses TRBV6-5 with TRBJ2-2; 9 bases are a match to TRBD1. With V trimmed by 8 bases and J by 6 bases, 4 bases remained unmatched. Germline V gives CDR1 MNHEY, CDR2 SVGAGI. This CDR3 region has 13 residues. CDR3 region: CASRDRVPGELFF. The CDR3 DNA sequence: TGTGCCAGCCGGGACAGGGTTCCCGGGGAGCTGTTTTTT.

The chain is built from TRBV7-3 and TRBJ2-5; tentative D call: TRBD2 (5 bases). Germline lookup yields CDR1 SGHTA and CDR2 FQGTGA. V was pared by 5 bases and J by 12 bases, with 19 bases between. The CDR3 runs to 13 residues. The CDR3 bases are TGTGCCAGCAGCCGAATAGCGTCGCCCCCCAAGTACTTC. Amino acids: CASSRIASPPKYF. Full variable domain (remainder filled in from reference TRBV7-3 and TRBJ2-5): GAGVSQTPSNKVTEKGKYVELRCDPISGHTALYWYRQSLGQGPEFLIYFQGTGAADDSGLPNDRFFAVRPEGSVSTLKIQRTERGDSAVYLCASSRIASPPKYFGPGTRLLVL.

The rearrangement links TRBV16 to TRBJ1-4; a possible D gene is TRBD1 (5 bases). V lost 2 bases to trimming and J lost 7 bases, with 8 bases between them. CDR3 length: 13 amino acids. CDR1 and CDR2 from the germline V gene are KGHSY and FQNENV. For the CDR3, the DNA is TGTGCCAGCAGCCAACAGGGTCCTGAAAAACTGTTTTTT. It is translated as CASSQQGPEKLFF.

Comments on this clone: The same CDR3 can be traced to other DNA sequences in this sample. This chain uses TRBV27 with TRBJ1-2; no firm D call. The CDR3 covers 13 residues. Looked up from germline, CDR1 is MNHEY and CDR2 is SMNVEV (reference sequence). Trimming removed 3 bases at V and 8 bases at J, with 13 bases between. CDR3 region: CASSFRGGEGYTF. CDR3 coding DNA: TGTGCCAGCAGTTTCCGCGGTGGTGAGGGCTACACCTTC.

V and J are TRBV12-5 and TRBJ2-3, with 11 nucleotides matching TRBD2. J was trimmed by 3 bases and V by 6 bases; bases with no gene match: 5. The CDR3 contains 15 residues. Germline V gives CDR1 LGHNT, CDR2 FRNRAP. CDR3 sequence reads: CASGLLAGGTDTQYF. The CDR3 region has the DNA TGTGCTAGTGGCTTATTAGCGGGAGGGACAGATACGCAGTATTTT. Variable domain in full (rest from reference TRBV12-5 and TRBJ2-3): DARVTQTPRHKVTEMGQEVTMRCQPILGHNTVFWYRQTMMQGLELLAYFRNRAPLDDSGMPKDRFSAEMPDATLATLKIQPSEPRDSAVYFCASGLLAGGTDTQYFGPGTRLTVL.

J is TRBJ2-7 and V is TRBV6-1; D is possibly TRBD2 (5 bases). The CDR3 spans 15 residues. The germline CDR1 and CDR2 sequences are MNHNS and SASEGT. Trimming removed 4 bases from V and 1 base from J, with 14 bases in between. CDR3 DNA: TGTGCCAGCAGTGCCTCCGGGATCCAGTCCTACGAGCAGTACTTC. Translated: CASSASGIQSYEQYF.

Only a few counts were recorded for this clone. The CDR3 region has the DNA TGTGCCAGCAGCCTCAATGAAGGCTATGGCTACACCTTC. Translated, it gives CASSLNEGYGYTF. The chain carries TRBV6-4 and TRBJ1-2; D remains ambiguous. CDR1 is MRHNA and CDR2 is SNTAGT in the germline V gene. Trimming shortened V by 6 bases and J by 4 bases, and 12 bases separated the two germline ends. This CDR3 contains 13 residues.

The genes are TRBV27 and TRBJ2-7; D may be TRBD1 (6 bases). Germline CDR1 and CDR2: MNHEY and SMNVEV (reference sequence). The ends were cut back, 5 bases at V and 1 base at J, with 9 bases in the middle. This CDR3 is built from 13 residues. CDR3: CASSPGQSYEQYF. The CDR3 DNA sequence: TGTGCCAGCAGTCCCGGACAGTCCTACGAGCAGTACTTC.

The chain couples TRBV4-1 to TRBJ1-5; no clear D gene. Germline CDR1 is MGHRA and CDR2 is YSYEKL. The CDR3 totals 16 residues. V was trimmed by 0 bases and J by 1 base, leaving 10 bases between them. The CDR3 is CASSQDRVTSNQPQHF. CDR3 DNA sequence: TGCGCCAGCAGCCAAGATCGGGTAACCAGCAATCAGCCCCAGCATTTT.